This TCR beta chain was recorded in a study of shared clonotypes between healthy human individuals. The CDR3 sequence is 15 residues long. Germline V gene data show CDR1 as GTSNPN and CDR2 as SVGIG (reference sequence). Trimming cost V 1 base and J 5 bases; bases outside gene matches: 10. Sequenced by immunoSEQ multiplex PCR; TCRdb stores in-frame clones only, minus some. Of some 660,000 clones listed, around three quarters were seen once; the top ten hold around 1.8%. Notes on the study in general: Sharing across four donors was seen in 4.5% to 6.5% of naive CD4 clonotypes.

The table lists this clone with many counts. Its antigen is not identified. The chain employs TRBV30 and TRBJ2-7, with 8 positions matching TRBD2. Material for sequencing was memory CD4+ T cells sorted from blood. Subset of the sample: CD45RA-negative fraction. The TCR sequence derives from a woman in her twenties or thirties in good health. CDR3 sequence: CAWSEWGLRGDEQYF. The CDR3 DNA is TGTGCCTGGAGTGAGTGGGGGTTGCGGGGGGACGAGCAGTACTTC.